The clone carrying this T cell receptor (beta chain) was counted ten times or more. The antigen is unknown. CDR3-region Arm-PCR and iRepertoire HTBI primers produced the TCR beta libraries. TCRdb re-called the multiplex PCR reads through MiXCR, storing one row per CDR3 protein. The table shows around 400,000 distinct CDR3 sequences, with around 11% occurring only once. As to time point: newly diagnosed GD, antithyroid drugs for less than 3 months. PBMC-extracted RNA yielded the TCR library. The germline V gene encodes CDR1 SNHLY and CDR2 FYNNEI. After removal of 7 bases from V and 3 bases from J, the junction contained 7 bases not matched to a gene. CDR3 size: 14 residues. The sample originates from a study of regulatory T cells in long-lasting Graves disease. The study, taken as a whole, reports: TRBV28, TRBJ1-2 and TRBJ2-5 were segments that persistent disease favored. New patients shared fewer public clonotypes (approximately 970) than persistent patients did (roughly 2,600). Patients with persistent Graves' had lower TCR diversity than newly diagnosed patients.

These sequences were also reported in another study, on T cells in Graves' hyperthyroidism and ophthalmopathy. That source notes: When the TCR CDR3 underwent first-round RT-PCR, the HTBI primer set was used.

Here the sequenced sample was peripheral blood mononuclear cells (PBMCs), taken at new diagnosis, from a patient treated with antithyroid drugs. V usage is TRBV2 and J usage is TRBJ2-7, with TRBD1 identical over 9 bases. The receptor was derived from a woman younger than 35 with Graves disease. Here the CDR3 reads CASMSSGQGYEQYV. CDR3 bases: TGTGCCAGCATGTCCTCGGGACAGGGCTACGAGCAGTACGTC.